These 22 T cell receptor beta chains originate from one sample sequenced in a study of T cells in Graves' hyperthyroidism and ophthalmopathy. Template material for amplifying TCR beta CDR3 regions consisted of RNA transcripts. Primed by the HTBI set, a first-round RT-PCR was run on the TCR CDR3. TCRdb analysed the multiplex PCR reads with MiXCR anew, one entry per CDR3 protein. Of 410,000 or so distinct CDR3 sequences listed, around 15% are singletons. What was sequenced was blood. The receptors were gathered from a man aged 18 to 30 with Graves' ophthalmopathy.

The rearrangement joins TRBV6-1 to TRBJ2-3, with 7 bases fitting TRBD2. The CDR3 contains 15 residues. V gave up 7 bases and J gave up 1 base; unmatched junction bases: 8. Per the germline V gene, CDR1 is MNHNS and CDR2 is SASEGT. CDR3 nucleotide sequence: TGTGCCAGCATTCTTTTGGCGGGGGGCACAGATACGCAGTATTTT. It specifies CASILLAGGTDTQYF.

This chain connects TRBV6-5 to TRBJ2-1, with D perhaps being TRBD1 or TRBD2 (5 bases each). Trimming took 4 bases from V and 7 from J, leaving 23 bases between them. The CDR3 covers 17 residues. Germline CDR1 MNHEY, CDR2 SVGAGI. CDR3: CASSSGIGGRTENEQFF. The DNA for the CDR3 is TGTGCCAGCAGTTCGGGCATTGGGGGTAGGACTGAGAATGAGCAGTTCTTC.

The CDR3 nucleotides are TGTGCCAGCAGTGAAGCCCCGGGACTAGCAAAGACCCAGTACTTC. Its protein product is CASSEAPGLAKTQYF. The V gene is TRBV6-1, the J gene TRBJ2-5, with 9 nucleotides matching TRBD2. This CDR3 is 15 amino acids long. V lost 0 bases, J lost 6 bases, and 5 bases stayed unmatched. The germline V gene encodes CDR1 MNHNS and CDR2 SASEGT.

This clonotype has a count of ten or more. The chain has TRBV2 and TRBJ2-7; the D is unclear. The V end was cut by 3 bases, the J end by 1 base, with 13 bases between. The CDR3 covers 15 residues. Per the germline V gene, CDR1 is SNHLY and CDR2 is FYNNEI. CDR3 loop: CASSDAADTSYEQYF. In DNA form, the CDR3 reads TGTGCCAGCAGTGATGCCGCCGACACATCCTACGAGCAGTACTTC.

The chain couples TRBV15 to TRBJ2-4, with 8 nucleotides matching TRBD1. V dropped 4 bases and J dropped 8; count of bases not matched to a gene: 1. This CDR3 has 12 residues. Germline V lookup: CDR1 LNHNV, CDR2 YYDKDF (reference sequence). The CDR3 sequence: CATSIRGHIQYF. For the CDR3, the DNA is TGTGCCACCAGCATCAGGGGGCACATTCAGTACTTC. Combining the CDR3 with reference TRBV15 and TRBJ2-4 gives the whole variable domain DAMVIQNPRYQVTQFGKPVTLSCSQTLNHNVMYWYQQKSSQAPKLLFHYYDKDFNNEADTPDNFQSRRPNTSFCFLDIRSPGLGDTAMYLCATSIRGHIQYFGAGTRLSVL.

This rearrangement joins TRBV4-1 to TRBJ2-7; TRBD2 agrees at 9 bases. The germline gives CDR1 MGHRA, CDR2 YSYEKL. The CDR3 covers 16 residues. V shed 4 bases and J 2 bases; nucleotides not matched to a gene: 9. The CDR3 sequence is CASSPWTSADPYEQYF. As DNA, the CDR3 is TGCGCCAGCAGCCCTTGGACTAGCGCGGACCCCTACGAGCAGTACTTC.

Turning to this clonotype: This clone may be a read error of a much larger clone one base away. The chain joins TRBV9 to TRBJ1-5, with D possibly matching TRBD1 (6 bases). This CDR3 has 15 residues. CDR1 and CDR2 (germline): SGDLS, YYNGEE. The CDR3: CASSETGISNQPQNF. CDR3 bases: TGTGCCAGCAGCGAGACAGGAATAAGCAATCAGCCCCAGAATTTT. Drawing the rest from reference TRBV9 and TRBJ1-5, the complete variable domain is DSGVTQTPKHLITATGQRVTLRCSPRSGDLSVYWYQQSLDQGLQFLIQYYNGEERAKGNILERFSAQQFPDLHSELNLSSLELGDSALYFCASSETGISNQPQNFGDGTRLSIL.

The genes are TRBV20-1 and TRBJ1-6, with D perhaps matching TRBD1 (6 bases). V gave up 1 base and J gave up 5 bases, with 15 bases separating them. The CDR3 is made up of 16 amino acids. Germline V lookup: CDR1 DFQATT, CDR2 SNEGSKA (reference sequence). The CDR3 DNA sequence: TGCAGTGCTAGAGCTGGTTCGGGACAAGATAATTCACCCCTCCACTTT. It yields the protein CSARAGSGQDNSPLHF.

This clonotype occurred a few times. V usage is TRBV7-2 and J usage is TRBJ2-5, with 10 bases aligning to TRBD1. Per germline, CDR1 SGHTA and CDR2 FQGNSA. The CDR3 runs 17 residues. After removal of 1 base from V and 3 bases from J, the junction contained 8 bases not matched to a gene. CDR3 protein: CASSLVVSGTGEETQYF. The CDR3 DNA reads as TGTGCCAGCAGCTTAGTCGTTAGTGGGACAGGGGAAGAGACCCAGTACTTC. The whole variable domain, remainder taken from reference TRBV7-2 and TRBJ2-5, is GAGVSQSPSNKVTEKGKDVELRCDPISGHTALYWYRQSLGQGLEFLIYFQGNSAPDKSGLPSDRFSAERTGGSVSTLTIQRTQQEDSAVYLCASSLVVSGTGEETQYFGPGTRLLVL.

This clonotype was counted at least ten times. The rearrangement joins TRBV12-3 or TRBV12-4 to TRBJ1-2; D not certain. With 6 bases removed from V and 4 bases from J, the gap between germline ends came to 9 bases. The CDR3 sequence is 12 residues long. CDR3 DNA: TGTGCCAGCAGGGCCTTGGGCTATGGCTACACCTTC. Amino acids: CASRALGYGYTF.

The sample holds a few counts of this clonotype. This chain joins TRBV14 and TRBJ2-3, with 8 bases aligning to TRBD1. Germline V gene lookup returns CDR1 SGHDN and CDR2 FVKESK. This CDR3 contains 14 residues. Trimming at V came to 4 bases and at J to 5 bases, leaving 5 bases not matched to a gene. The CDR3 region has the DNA TGTGCCAGCAGCCCATCGACAGGGGTAGATACGCAGTATTTT. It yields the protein CASSPSTGVDTQYF.

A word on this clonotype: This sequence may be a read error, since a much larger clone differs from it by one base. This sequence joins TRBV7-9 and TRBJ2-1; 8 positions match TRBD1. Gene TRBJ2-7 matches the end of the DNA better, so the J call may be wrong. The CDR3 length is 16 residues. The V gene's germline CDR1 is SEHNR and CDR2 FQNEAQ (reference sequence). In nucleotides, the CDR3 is TGTGCCAGCAGCTTAGACACAGGGGGATTTTACAATGAGCAGTACTTC. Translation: CASSLDTGGFYNEQYF.

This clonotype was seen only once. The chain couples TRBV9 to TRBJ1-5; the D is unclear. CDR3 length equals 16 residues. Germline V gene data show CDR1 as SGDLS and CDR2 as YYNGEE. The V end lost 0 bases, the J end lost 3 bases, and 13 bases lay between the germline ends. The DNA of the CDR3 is TGTGCCAGCAGCGTAGGGGGAAACACCCCCAATCAGCCCCAGCATTTT. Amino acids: CASSVGGNTPNQPQHF.

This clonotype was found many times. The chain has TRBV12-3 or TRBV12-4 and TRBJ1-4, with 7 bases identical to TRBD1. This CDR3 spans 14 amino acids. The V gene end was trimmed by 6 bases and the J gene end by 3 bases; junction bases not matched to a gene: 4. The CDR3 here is CASSIGTANEKLFF. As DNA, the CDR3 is TGTGCCAGCAGCATCGGGACAGCTAATGAAAAACTGTTTTTT.

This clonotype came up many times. CDR3 DNA: TGCAGTGCTAGAGACGGCGGGAGGATGACCCAGTACTTC. It is translated as CSARDGGRMTQYF. The rearrangement uses TRBV20-1 and TRBJ2-5, with TRBD2 matching over 8 bases. The germline V gene has CDR1 DFQATT and CDR2 SNEGSKA (reference sequence). The CDR3 is made up of 13 amino acids. The V gene end was trimmed by 0 bases and the J gene end by 7 bases; junction bases not matched to a gene: 4.

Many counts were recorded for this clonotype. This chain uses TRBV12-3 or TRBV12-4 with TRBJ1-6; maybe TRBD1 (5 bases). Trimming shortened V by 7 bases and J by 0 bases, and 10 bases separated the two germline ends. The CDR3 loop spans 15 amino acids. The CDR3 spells CASTVDSSYNSPLHF. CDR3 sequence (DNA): TGTGCCAGCACCGTAGACAGCTCCTATAATTCACCCCTCCACTTT.

This CDR3 reads CASRLTGGHGYTF. In DNA, the CDR3 is TGTGCCAGCAGATTAACAGGGGGCCATGGCTACACCTTC. The chain couples TRBV6-5 to TRBJ1-2, with TRBD1 matching 9 bases. The germline gives CDR1 MNHEY, CDR2 SVGAGI. The CDR3 is 13 amino acids. Germline trimming cut 6 bases from V and 6 bases from J; bases unmatched to any gene: 5.

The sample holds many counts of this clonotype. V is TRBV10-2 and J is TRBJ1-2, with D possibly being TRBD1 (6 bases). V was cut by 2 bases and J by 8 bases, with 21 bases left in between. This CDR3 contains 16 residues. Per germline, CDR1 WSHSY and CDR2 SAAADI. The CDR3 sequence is CASSEAGLGGGIGYTF. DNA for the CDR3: TGCGCCAGCAGTGAGGCGGGGCTAGGAGGGGGGATCGGCTACACCTTC.

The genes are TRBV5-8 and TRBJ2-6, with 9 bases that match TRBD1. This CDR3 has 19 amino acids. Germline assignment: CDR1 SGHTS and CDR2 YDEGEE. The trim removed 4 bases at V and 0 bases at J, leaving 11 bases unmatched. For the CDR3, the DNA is TGTGCCAGCAGCCCGCGGGCGGCGGACAGGGGCTCTGGGGCCAACGTCCTGACTTTC. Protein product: CASSPRAADRGSGANVLTF.

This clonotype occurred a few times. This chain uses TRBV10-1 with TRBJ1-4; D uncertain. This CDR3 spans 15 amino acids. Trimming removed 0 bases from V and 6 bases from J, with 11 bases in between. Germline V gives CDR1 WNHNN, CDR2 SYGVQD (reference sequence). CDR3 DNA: TGCGCCAGCAGTGAGTCTTGGAGAGGCGATGAAAAACTGTTTTTT. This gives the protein CASSESWRGDEKLFF.

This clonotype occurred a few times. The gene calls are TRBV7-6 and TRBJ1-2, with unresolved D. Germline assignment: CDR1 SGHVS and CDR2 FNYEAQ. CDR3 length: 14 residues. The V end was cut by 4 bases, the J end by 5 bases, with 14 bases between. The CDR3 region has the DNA TGTGCCAGCAGCTCGTTTCGGACTGGGTATGGCTACACCTTC. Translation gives CASSSFRTGYGYTF.

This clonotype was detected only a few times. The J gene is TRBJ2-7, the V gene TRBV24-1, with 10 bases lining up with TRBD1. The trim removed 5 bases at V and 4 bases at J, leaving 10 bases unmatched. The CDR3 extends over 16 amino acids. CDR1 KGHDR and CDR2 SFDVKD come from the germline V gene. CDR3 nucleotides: TGTGCCACCAGTGGTGGCCCAGGGACAGGGGAATACGAGCAGTACTTC. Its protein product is CATSGGPGTGEYEQYF.